The 7 T cell receptor beta chains in this list originate from one sample, sequenced in a study of early T cells in non-severe SARS-CoV-2 infection. A single record per CDR3 protein comes from TCRdb applying MiXCR to the 5' RACE reads. The table includes 75,000 to 100,000 distinct CDR3 sequences, 16% detected once. Sequenced sample: whole blood. Receptors originate from an adult who was a healthcare worker with PCR-confirmed SARS-CoV-2 infection or an uninfected control (not recorded which).

This clonotype has just a few counts. The chain employs TRBV12-3 or TRBV12-4 and TRBJ1-2; a possible D gene is TRBD1 (5 bases). V was pared by 7 bases and J by 4 bases, with 19 bases between. This CDR3 is 15 amino acids long. This chain's CDR3 is CASTPSGGRSYGYTF. In nucleotides, the CDR3 is TGTGCCAGCACCCCCTCGGGGGGGAGAAGCTATGGCTACACCTTC.

The rearrangement links TRBV27 to TRBJ1-2; D gene ambiguous. CDR3 length: 15 amino acids. Germline-derived CDR1 and CDR2 are MNHEY and SMNVEV (reference sequence). Trimming shortened V by 5 bases and J by 4 bases, and 17 bases separated the two germline ends. The DNA of the CDR3 is TGTGCCAGCAGTCCTTCCTCTAAAGGCCCCTATGGCTACACCTTC. Amino acid sequence: CASSPSSKGPYGYTF.

The table lists this clonotype with many counts. The chain recombines TRBV6-2 or TRBV6-3 with TRBJ2-2; D gene ambiguous. The CDR3 consists of 11 residues. CDR1 and CDR2 from the germline V gene are MNHEY and SVGEGT. The V and J ends lost 5 bases and 3 bases respectively, with 1 base between them. CDR3 in amino acids: CASSHTGELFF. The CDR3 nucleotides read TGTGCCAGCAGTCACACCGGGGAGCTGTTTTTT.

This clonotype was seen at least ten times. J is TRBJ2-1 and V is TRBV28, with TRBD2 matching over 11 bases. V lost 2 bases and J lost 2; bases outside the gene matches: 2. This CDR3 has 16 residues. Germline lookup yields CDR1 MDHEN and CDR2 SYDVKM. The CDR3 region has the DNA TGTGCCAGCAGTTTAACTAGCGGGAGCCCCTACAATGAGCAGTTCTTC. The encoded protein is CASSLTSGSPYNEQFF.

The chain combines TRBV2 with TRBJ1-5; D not resolved. CDR1 is SNHLY, CDR2 FYNNEI, per germline. The CDR3 sequence is 11 residues long. V was clipped by 6 bases and J by 5 bases, with 5 bases between them. In DNA, the CDR3 is TGTGCCAGCAGGGGAGATCAGCCCCAGCATTTT. Protein product: CASRGDQPQHF.

This chain joins TRBV11-2 and TRBJ2-2; D is unclear. The V gene's germline CDR1 is SGHAT and CDR2 FQNNGV. The V gene lost 1 base and the J gene lost 1 base, with 4 bases spanning the gap. The CDR3 spans 14 residues. The CDR3 protein is CASSLAGNTGELFF. The DNA for the CDR3 is TGTGCCAGCAGCTTAGCAGGGAACACCGGGGAGCTGTTTTTT.

This chain joins TRBV7-2 and TRBJ2-3; D is possibly TRBD1 (6 bases). V was pared by 5 bases and J by 3 bases, with 15 bases between. The CDR3 loop spans 15 amino acids. CDR1 is SGHTA and CDR2 is FQGNSA in the germline V gene. The CDR3 DNA follows: TGTGCCAGCAGCCTCCGGCCCCAGGGGACAGATACGCAGTATTTT. Translation gives CASSLRPQGTDTQYF.